These 24 T cell receptor beta chains were all obtained from the same sample, sequenced in a study of tumor-infiltrating lymphocytes in primary liver carcinoma. Total RNA amounting to approximately 460 ng was the source from which TCR beta cDNA was made with a constant-region primer. Sequencing libraries for TCR beta derived from three nested multiplex PCR rounds that used slightly modified ARM-PCR. Two initial PCR rounds of around 9 cycles each paired TRBV1-TRBV30 forward primers with a C-beta reverse primer. MiXCR, applied by TCRdb to the multiplex PCR reads, yields one record per CDR3 protein. This table has tens of thousands of distinct CDR3 sequences, about 80% appearing once. Extraction of RNA together with DNA used about 17-31 mg of unsorted bulk tissue. Sequencing was done on a sample of liver tumor tissue from sampling region 1. Subset noted: tumor region T1, superior pole. These receptors were obtained from a woman aged 25 to 39 with primary liver carcinoma and hepatitis B virus infection.

V gene TRBV6-2 or TRBV6-3 combines with J gene TRBJ2-2; TRBD2 agrees at 10 bases. The CDR3 is made up of 17 amino acids. CDR1 and CDR2 (germline): MNHEY, SVGEGT. CDR3 region: CVSSGLPSGRNPGELFF. The CDR3 nucleotides read TGTGTCAGTAGTGGTCTCCCTAGCGGGAGAAATCCCGGGGAGCTGTTTTTT.

Note on this clonotype: Mismatch with germline at one junction end may stem from a read error. The V gene is TRBV14, the J gene TRBJ2-7; 7 bases fit TRBD2. The germline V gene has CDR1 SGHDN and CDR2 FVKESK. The length of the CDR3 is 15 residues. CDR3 nucleotides: TGTGTCAGCAGCCAGGCGGCGGGGACTAACCACGAGCAGTACTTC. This encodes CVSSQAAGTNHEQYF.

A note on this clonotype: Since no conserved phenylalanine or tryptophan closes the CDR3, a read error is the likely cause. J is TRBJ2-4 and V is TRBV6-6, with D tentatively TRBD1 (6 bases). Looked up from germline, CDR1 is MNHNY and CDR2 is SVGAGI (reference sequence). CDR3 length: 15 amino acids. The CDR3 loop reads CASSFNREIKDIQYL. In DNA, the CDR3 is TGTGCCAGCAGTTTCAACAGGGAGATCAAAGACATTCAGTACCTC.

The chain is built from TRBV11-2 and TRBJ2-1; 8 bases align to TRBD1. Germline-derived CDR1 and CDR2 are SGHAT and FQNNGV. V dropped 7 bases and J dropped 9; count of bases not matched to a gene: 8. CDR3 length: 13 amino acids. The CDR3 reads CASNLDRDIEQFF. In DNA, the CDR3 is TGTGCCAGCAACTTGGACAGGGACATTGAGCAGTTCTTC.

Notes on this clonotype: The junction does not match germline at one end; this may be a read error. The chain recombines TRBV6-1 with TRBJ1-6, with TRBD1 as a possible D gene (5 bases). Germline loops: CDR1 MNHNS, CDR2 SASEGT. This CDR3 region has 17 residues. DNA for the CDR3: TGTGCCAGCAGTGCTGGTCAAGGGCCGGGGACCGATTCAACCCTCCACTTT. This translates into CASSAGQGPGTDSTLHF.

Regarding this clonotype: A junction end diverges from the germline sequence, so it may reflect a read error. The V gene is TRBV5-1, the J gene TRBJ2-1; TRBD2 matches at 15 bases. Germline values: CDR1 SGHRS, CDR2 YFSETQ. The CDR3 loop spans 17 amino acids. For the CDR3, the DNA is TGTGCCAGCAGTTTGGGACTAGCGGGAGGCTTGGGCAATGAGCGGTTCTTC. Amino acids: CASSLGLAGGLGNERFF.

CDR3 coding DNA: TGTGCCAGCAGCGAACGGGACAGGGGTTCGGATCAGCCCCAGCATTTT. This sequence encodes CASSERDRGSDQPQHF. This sequence joins TRBV7-9 and TRBJ1-5, with 10 nucleotides matching TRBD1. The germline V gene encodes CDR1 SEHNR and CDR2 FQNEAQ (reference sequence). The ends lost 5 bases at V and 5 bases at J; junction bases unmatched: 9. The CDR3 sequence is 16 residues long.

A note on this clonotype: At one of its ends the junction is not consistent with the germline gene, which may arise from a read error. The chain has TRBV4-3 and TRBJ2-1, with D tentatively TRBD2 (5 bases). Germline-derived CDR1 and CDR2 are LGHNA and YSLEER. The CDR3 extends over 14 amino acids. This CDR3 is CTSGHTELVNKQFF. The CDR3 region has the DNA TGCACCAGCGGCCACACAGAGTTGGTCAATAAGCAGTTCTTC.

The genes are TRBV5-4 and TRBJ2-3, with D perhaps matching TRBD2 (7 bases). The CDR3 runs to 17 residues. Germline-derived CDR1 and CDR2 are SGHNT and YYREEE (reference sequence). Trimming removed 5 bases at V and 13 bases at J, with 32 bases between. Here the CDR3 reads CASSYPAAGGSRTDKYF. The CDR3 DNA follows: TGTGCCAGCAGTTACCCGGCGGCTGGCGGGAGTCGGACAGATAAGTATTTT. Using reference TRBV5-4 and TRBJ2-3 for the parts outside the CDR3, the full variable domain is ETGVTQSPTHLIKTRGQQVTLRCSSQSGHNTVSWYQQALGQGPQFIFQYYREEENGRGNFPPRFSGLQFPNYSSELNVNALELDDSALYLCASSYPAAGGSRTDKYFGPGTRLTVL.

With regard to this clonotype: Since a much larger clone is just one base distant, this may be a read error. The rearrangement uses TRBV6-1 and TRBJ2-7; D possibly corresponds to TRBD2 (6 bases). The germline gives CDR1 MNHNS, CDR2 SASEGT. The CDR3 consists of 12 residues. The CDR3 DNA reads as TGTGCCAGCGGGGGGATCTCCCACGAGCAGTACTTC. Its protein is CASGGISHEQYF.

This chain links TRBV28 with TRBJ2-1; 9 bases are shared with TRBD2. The CDR3 runs 16 residues. J gave up 8 bases and V 6 bases, and 14 bases lay outside the gene matches. Germline CDR1 and CDR2: MDHEN and SYDVKM. The chain's CDR3 is CASSPGTSRSTYEQFF. CDR3 DNA sequence: TGTGCCAGCAGCCCCGGGACTAGCAGGAGCACATATGAGCAGTTCTTC.

J is TRBJ2-5 and V is TRBV6-1; 8 bases match TRBD2. The V gene's germline CDR1 is MNHNS and CDR2 SASEGT. This CDR3 comprises 14 residues. The CDR3 sequence is CVSSFSGISETQYF. CDR3 nucleotide sequence: TGTGTCAGTAGTTTTAGCGGGATATCAGAGACCCAGTACTTC.

This rearrangement joins TRBV11-2 to TRBJ2-1; a possible D gene is TRBD2 (6 bases). V was clipped by 5 bases and J by 7 bases, with 15 bases between them. This CDR3 region has 14 residues. Germline values: CDR1 SGHAT, CDR2 FQNNGV. The CDR3 nucleotides are TGTGCCAGCAGCCTCGGAGGGTCGTGGAATGAGCAGTTCTTC. Translating gives CASSLGGSWNEQFF.

On this clonotype itself: Being one base from a much bigger clone, this may be a read error. The rearrangement joins TRBV7-2 to TRBJ2-3, with a weak D call TRBD2 (5 bases). CDR1 and CDR2 (germline): SGHTA, FQGNSA. The CDR3 sequence is 15 residues long. CDR3 amino acids: CASSLSYSSRDTQYF. CDR3 nucleotide sequence: TGTGCCAGCAGTCTTAGTTATTCTAGCAGAGATACGCAGTATTTT.

For this clonotype: The missing conserved phenylalanine or tryptophan at the end of this CDR3 makes a read error likely. V and J are TRBV12-3 or TRBV12-4 and TRBJ2-1; 11 bases fit TRBD2. There are 15 residues in the CDR3. DNA of the CDR3: TGTGCCAACACCCTACTAGCGGGAGTTCACAATGAACAGTTCCTC. Protein: CANTLLAGVHNEQFL.

This clonotype has a handful of counts. A much larger clone lies one base from this, so it may be a read error. This chain connects TRBV2 to TRBJ2-7; 10 bases line up with TRBD2. The V and J ends lost 10 bases and 3 bases, in that order; junction bases with no gene match: 6. Germline loops: CDR1 SNHLY, CDR2 FYNNEI. The CDR3 has 13 residues. CDR3 bases: TGTGCCATCAGGTGGACTAGCGGCTACGAGCAGTACTTC. This sequence encodes CAIRWTSGYEQYF.

As to this clonotype: At one end the junction does not follow the germline gene, possibly because of a read error. This sequence joins TRBV7-9 and TRBJ1-2; D gene ambiguous. Germline V gene lookup returns CDR1 SEHNR and CDR2 FQNEAQ (reference sequence). The CDR3 spans 16 residues. CDR3 amino acids: CASSIASRGQTDGYSF. The CDR3 nucleotides are TGTGCCAGCAGCATAGCGTCCCGAGGCCAGACGGATGGCTACAGCTTC.

Relative to its sample, this clonotype is medium-sized (0.01 to 0.1%). V gene TRBV5-6 combines with J gene TRBJ1-1; 7 positions match TRBD1. The CDR3 is 14 amino acids. Unmatched junction bases numbered 1, after V lost 2 bases and J lost 0 bases. Germline V gene sequence: CDR1 SGHDT, CDR2 YYEEEE. CDR3 coding DNA: TGTGCCAGCAGCTTAGGGACAGTGAACACTGAAGCTTTCTTT. It encodes CASSLGTVNTEAFF.

Regarding this clonotype: Since no conserved phenylalanine or tryptophan closes the CDR3, a read error is the likely cause. This chain links TRBV6-6 with TRBJ2-3, with D possibly being TRBD2 (6 bases). V was clipped by 4 bases and J by 11 bases, with 28 bases between them. The germline V gene has CDR1 MNHNY and CDR2 SVGAGI (reference sequence). The CDR3 has 17 residues. The DNA of the CDR3 is TGTGCCAGCAGTTCCACTTTAGACGGGGGAGGCCAGATAGGGCAGTATCTT. The encoded protein is CASSSTLDGGGQIGQYL.

About this clonotype: A read error may produce the germline difference seen at one junction end. The rearrangement uses TRBV6-1 and TRBJ2-2; the match to TRBD2 covers 7 bases. The CDR3 contains 18 residues. In germline, CDR1 is MNHNS, CDR2 SASEGT. The CDR3 reads CASSEALAGAANTGEPFF. The CDR3 nucleotides are TGTGCCAGCAGTGAGGCACTGGCGGGAGCTGCGAACACCGGGGAGCCGTTTTTT.

V gene TRBV29-1 combines with J gene TRBJ1-6; TRBD1 aligns across 7 bases. After removal of 4 bases from V and 7 bases from J, the junction contained 4 bases not matched to a gene. This CDR3 has 13 amino acids. The germline V gene encodes CDR1 SQVTM and CDR2 ANQGSEA. The CDR3 is CSVGDRANSPLHF. The CDR3 coding sequence is TGCAGCGTTGGCGACAGGGCAAATTCACCCCTCCACTTT. Based on the CDR3 plus reference TRBV29-1 and TRBJ1-6, the full variable domain is SAVISQKPSRDICQRGTSLTIQCQVDSQVTMMFWYRQQPGQSLTLIATANQGSEATYESGFVIDKFPISRPNLTFSTLTVSNMSPEDSSIYLCSVGDRANSPLHFGNGTRLTVT.

This clonotype has just a few counts. The rearrangement uses TRBV5-4 and TRBJ2-3, with 10 bases lining up with TRBD2. The CDR3 runs 17 residues. V lost 5 bases, J lost 3 bases, and 12 bases stayed unmatched. The germline CDR1 and CDR2 sequences are SGHNT and YYREEE (reference sequence). The CDR3 nucleotides read TGTGCCAGCAGTAACCCGGCTAGCGGGAGTCGGACAGATACGCAGTATTTT. It specifies CASSNPASGSRTDTQYF. The full variable domain, its missing parts supplied by reference TRBV5-4 and TRBJ2-3, is ETGVTQSPTHLIKTRGQQVTLRCSSQSGHNTVSWYQQALGQGPQFIFQYYREEENGRGNFPPRFSGLQFPNYSSELNVNALELDDSALYLCASSNPASGSRTDTQYFGPGTRLTVL.

By frequency in the sample, this clonotype is medium-sized. The rearrangement links TRBV7-9 to TRBJ2-1; 15 positions match TRBD2. V trimming: 4 bases; J trimming: 13 bases; junction bases outside the gene matches: 5. In germline, CDR1 is SEHNR, CDR2 FQNEAQ (reference sequence). The CDR3 length is 14 residues. The CDR3 DNA reads TGTGCCAGCAGCTCCGGGACTAGCGGGAGGTATCAGTTCTTC. Translated, it gives CASSSGTSGRYQFF.

Comments on this clonotype: A much larger clone differs from this one at a single base, so this may be a read error. The chain is built from TRBV7-3 and TRBJ2-5; maybe TRBD1 (7 bases). The length of the CDR3 is 14 residues. CDR1 SGHTA and CDR2 FQGTGA come from the germline V gene. The CDR3 DNA sequence: TGTGCCAGCAGTCCAGGAGGGGGCCCGCAGACCAAGCACTTC. Its protein product is CASSPGGGPQTKHF.